The 15 T cell receptor beta chains below come from one sample, sequenced in a study of cytomegalovirus exposure and HLA in healthy donors. Primers: 60 Vbeta forward and 13 Jbeta reverse. TCRdb's table, derived via immunoSEQ multiplex PCR, lists solely in-frame clones and lacks some. The sample contains 140,000 or so clones, 60% to 80% of which appear only once. Sample: PBMCs. Every receptor here comes from a woman aged 25 to 39 in good health and CMV-seronegative.

The chain employs TRBV30 and TRBJ2-2, with D unclear. Germline-derived CDR1 and CDR2 are GTSNPN and SVGIG (reference sequence). The ends were cut back, 2 bases at V and 1 base at J, with 8 bases in the middle. This CDR3 region has 14 residues. CDR3 region: CAWSSTLNTGELFF. The DNA of the CDR3 is TGTGCCTGGAGTAGCACTTTGAACACCGGGGAGCTGTTTTTT.

This chain joins TRBV7-6 and TRBJ1-6; TRBD1 matches 7 bases. Germline loops: CDR1 SGHVS, CDR2 FNYEAQ. This CDR3 has 15 amino acids. V shed 0 bases and J 8 bases; nucleotides not matched to a gene: 4. DNA for the CDR3: TGTGCCAGCAGCTTAGCAGGGGACAGCTATTCACCCCTCCACTTT. Translation: CASSLAGDSYSPLHF.

V is TRBV9 and J is TRBJ1-6; possibly TRBD1 for D (5 bases). From germline, CDR1 is SGDLS and CDR2 YYNGEE. The CDR3 contains 14 residues. The ends were cut back, 0 bases at V and 10 bases at J, with 11 bases in the middle. CDR3 sequence reads: CASSVGGEASPLHF. In DNA, the CDR3 is TGTGCCAGCAGCGTAGGGGGGGAAGCGTCACCCCTCCACTTT.

The genes are TRBV5-6 and TRBJ2-1; D may be TRBD2 (6 bases). The CDR3 has 15 amino acids. Trimming removed 4 bases from V and 7 bases from J, with 18 bases in between. In germline, CDR1 is SGHDT, CDR2 YYEEEE. CDR3 loop: CASSPLAVERNEQFF. Written as DNA, the CDR3 is TGTGCCAGCAGCCCTTTAGCGGTGGAACGTAATGAGCAGTTCTTC.

The gene calls are TRBV6-1 and TRBJ1-2; 10 bases align to TRBD1. J gave up 7 bases and V 2 bases, and 7 bases lay outside the gene matches. The CDR3 spans 15 residues. Germline CDR1 and CDR2: MNHNS and SASEGT. The DNA of the CDR3 is TGTGCCAGCAGTGAACTAGCAGGACAGGGGGGTGGCTACACCTTC. This sequence encodes CASSELAGQGGGYTF.

This clone occurred a few times. This rearrangement joins TRBV5-5 to TRBJ2-3; 9 bases agree with TRBD2. Germline CDR1 and CDR2: SGHKS and YYEKEE (reference sequence). The CDR3 spans 18 residues. V lost 6 bases to trimming and J lost 3 bases; unmatched junction nucleotides: 17. CDR3 residues: CASIQGGGGAARTDTQYF. As DNA, the CDR3 is TGTGCCAGCATCCAAGGGGGCGGGGGGGCCGCTCGAACAGATACGCAGTATTTT.

A few counts support this clone. CDR3 sequence: CASSRDREAKNIQYF. For the CDR3, the DNA is TGTGCCAGCAGTAGGGACAGGGAGGCCAAAAACATTCAGTACTTC. V and J are TRBV2 and TRBJ2-4, with 9 bases matching TRBD1. This CDR3 is built from 15 residues. V trimming: 5 bases; J trimming: 1 base; junction bases outside the gene matches: 3. The germline V gene has CDR1 SNHLY and CDR2 FYNNEI.

The CDR3 coding sequence is TGTGCCTGGACAGGGACAGGGCAAGAGACCCAGTACTTC. Translating gives CAWTGTGQETQYF. The rearrangement links TRBV30 to TRBJ2-5; 9 bases match TRBD1. Germline V lookup: CDR1 GTSNPN, CDR2 SVGIG (reference sequence). Trimming took 4 bases from V and 2 from J; bases not matched to a gene: 2. The CDR3 is made up of 13 amino acids.

The chain is built from TRBV5-4 and TRBJ1-2, with 7 bases identical to TRBD1. The V and J ends lost 4 bases and 6 bases, in that order; junction bases with no gene match: 15. This CDR3 contains 16 residues. CDR1 SGHNT and CDR2 YYREEE come from the germline V gene (reference sequence). For the CDR3, the DNA is TGTGCCAGCAGCCCCTTACCGGGACAGAGCCTTCATGGCTACACCTTC. Its translation is CASSPLPGQSLHGYTF.

The chain joins TRBV18 to TRBJ1-1; perhaps TRBD1 as D (6 bases). CDR3 length: 15 residues. Trimming removed 8 bases at V and 1 base at J, with 17 bases between. CDR1 KGHSH and CDR2 LQKENI come from the germline V gene. The CDR3 is CASTQNRDSNTEAFF. CDR3 DNA: TGTGCCAGCACACAAAACAGGGATTCGAACACTGAAGCTTTCTTT.

This clone was seen more than once but under ten times. The chain recombines TRBV10-3 with TRBJ1-2; maybe TRBD1 (6 bases). The CDR3 totals 15 residues. Germline loops: CDR1 ENHRY, CDR2 SYGVKD. Between the trimmed V and J ends, which lost 6 bases and 0 bases, there was a span of 14 bases. The CDR3 DNA is TGTGCCATCAGGCATACAGGGCAAGCTAACTATGGCTACACCTTC. Its translation: CAIRHTGQANYGYTF.

There are a few counts of this clone. J is TRBJ1-6 and V is TRBV2, with D possibly TRBD1 on 6 matching bases. Germline assignment: CDR1 SNHLY and CDR2 FYNNEI. Between the trimmed V and J ends, which lost 6 bases and 9 bases, there was a span of 21 bases. The CDR3 totals 16 residues. The CDR3 region is CASSHNEDSFGSPLHF. CDR3 in DNA: TGTGCCAGCAGCCATAACGAGGACAGCTTTGGTTCACCCCTCCACTTT.

V and J are TRBV13 and TRBJ1-3, with unresolved D. V shed 3 bases and J shed 0 bases, with 9 bases lying between them. The CDR3 contains 15 residues. Germline V lookup: CDR1 PRHDT, CDR2 FYEKMQ (reference sequence). The CDR3 loop reads CASSFPGISGNTIYF. The DNA for the CDR3 is TGTGCCAGCAGCTTCCCCGGTATCTCTGGAAACACCATATATTTT.

The chain links TRBV5-6 to TRBJ1-5; the D is unclear. The CDR3 extends over 17 amino acids. Trimming cost V 0 bases and J 1 base, with 14 bases left between them. Germline V gene data show CDR1 as SGHDT and CDR2 as YYEEEE. CDR3 amino acids: CASSLGVGLMSNQPQHF. Here the CDR3 DNA reads TGTGCCAGCAGCTTGGGTGTTGGGCTAATGAGCAATCAGCCCCAGCATTTT.

The J gene is TRBJ2-5, the V gene TRBV30; TRBD1 might be the D (5 bases). V was pared by 1 base and J by 9 bases, with 15 bases between. Germline CDR1 and CDR2: GTSNPN and SVGIG (reference sequence). The CDR3 has 13 amino acids. This CDR3 is CAWSEQATHPQYF. The CDR3 bases are TGTGCCTGGAGTGAACAGGCCACCCATCCCCAGTACTTC.